The sequence of this TCR beta chain was determined in a study of blood T cell repertoires in COVID-19. Overall study context: The analysed material was cDNA or gDNA that came from T cells, B-cell-depleted T cells, or PBMCs.

V was clipped by 0 bases and J by 2 bases, with 14 bases between them. The CDR3 consists of 16 residues. Looked up from germline, CDR1 is MNHEY and CDR2 is SVGAGI. The repertoire was sequenced with immunoSEQ multiplex PCR; TCRdb's copy has only in-frame clones and lacks some. The table records about 210,000 clones, 80% to 85% of them present only once. Source material: PBMCs or T cells enriched from blood (not recorded which). The source of this sequence is a woman aged 45-60 years with acute COVID-19. The V and J genes are TRBV6-5 and TRBJ2-7; possible D gene TRBD2, 6 bases. The CDR3 reads CASSYSRLGGPYEQYF. Written as DNA, the CDR3 is TGTGCCAGCAGTTACTCCAGACTGGGGGGACCCTACGAGCAGTACTTC.